This is a list of T cell receptor beta chains from one sample in a study of blood T cell repertoires in COVID-19. The data were produced by immunoSEQ multiplex PCR, yet TCRdb's version contains in-frame clones alone and is incomplete. The repertoire holds approximately 110,000 clones, around 84% seen once, with 3% to 3.5% in the top ten. The sequenced sample was peripheral blood. The receptors derive from a man in his forties with acute or convalescent COVID-19. CDR3s include the opening cysteine and the closing phenylalanine or tryptophan. Each record gives: V gene, clone size, J gene, D gene, CDR3 DNA, CDR3 protein. The D gene is left open where the match is weak. Clone size is stated in some rows and not others, as once, few, many or a class when expanded.

TRBV7-8	.	TRBJ1-5	TRBD1	TGTGCCAGCAGCCGACAGGGGGCCGAAGCGCGCCAGCCCCAGCATTTT	CASSRQGAEARQPQHF
TRBV14	.	TRBJ2-3	TRBD1	TGTGCCAGCAGCCAAGACATTCAGGGGGGCACAGATACGCAGTATTTT	CASSQDIQGGTDTQYF
TRBV15	.	TRBJ2-3	.	TGTGCCACCAGCAGAGATACAGGGAGCACAGATACGCAGTATTTT	CATSRDTGSTDTQYF
TRBV7-2	.	TRBJ1-4	.	TGTGCCAGCAGCTTAGGAGAGGGTTTTAATGAAAAACTGTTTTTT	CASSLGEGFNEKLFF
TRBV7-9	.	TRBJ1-2	TRBD1	TGTGCCAGCAGCTTTCCTTCGGGACAGGCTAACTATGGCTACACCTTC	CASSFPSGQANYGYTF
TRBV27	.	TRBJ1-5	TRBD1	TGTGCCAGCAGACCCTCGGACAGGGGTAGTCAGCCCCAGCATTTT	CASRPSDRGSQPQHF
TRBV15	few	TRBJ1-6	TRBD1	TGTGCCACCGCGGGACAGGGGTTTTCACCCCTCCACTTT	CATAGQGFSPLHF
TRBV12-3/TRBV12-4	.	TRBJ2-7	.	TGTGCCAGCAGCCGGGACTTAGACTACGAGCAGTACTTC	CASSRDLDYEQYF
TRBV10-1	few	TRBJ2-7	TRBD1	TGCGCCAGCAGTGGGGACAGGGGCGGCCCTGACGAGCAGTACTTC	CASSGDRGGPDEQYF
TRBV5-1	.	TRBJ1-2	TRBD1	TGCGCCAGCAGCTTGGGTGGACAGGGTCTTGGCTACACCTTC	CASSLGGQGLGYTF
TRBV5-1	once	TRBJ1-4	.	TGCGCCAGCAGCTTGGTACGGACAGCGGACCAACACGCTCATGAAAAACTGTTTTTT	CASSLVRTADQHAHEKLFF
TRBV4-3	.	TRBJ2-4	.	TGCGCCAGCAGCCAAGATAGCTTCAAAAACATTCAGTACTTC	CASSQDSFKNIQYF
TRBV10-3	.	TRBJ1-5	TRBD1	TGTGCCATCAGCTTAGACAGGGACTATCAGCCCCAGCATTTT	CAISLDRDYQPQHF
TRBV27	.	TRBJ2-1	TRBD2	TGTGCCAGCAGTTTTTCGGGGGGGAGGTCCTACAATGAGCAGTTCTTC	CASSFSGGRSYNEQFF
TRBV5-4	.	TRBJ2-3	TRBD2	TGTGCCAGCAGCGCGGGACTAGCGGAAGATACGCAGTATTTT	CASSAGLAEDTQYF
TRBV7-3	.	TRBJ2-5	.	TGTGCCAGCAGCTTAACCGGGGGGACCCAGTACTTC	CASSLTGGTQYF
TRBV11-2	.	TRBJ1-1	.	TGTGCCAGCAACCCAGGATACACTGAAGCTTTCTTT	CASNPGYTEAFF
TRBV15	.	TRBJ2-5	.	TGTGCCACCAGCAGCGGGGTTGTAAAAGAGACCCAGTACTTC	CATSSGVVKETQYF
TRBV11-2	.	TRBJ2-7	TRBD2	TGTGCCAGCAGCTGGGGGGGGTCCTACGAGCAGTACTTC	CASSWGGSYEQYF
TRBV7-2	.	TRBJ1-5	TRBD1	TGTGCCAGCAGTCCGACAGGGGGCATCAGCCAGCCCCAGCATTTT	CASSPTGGISQPQHF
TRBV24-1	.	TRBJ2-1	TRBD1	TGTGCCACCAGTGGGTTCAGGGGGCGTAATGAGCAGTTCTTC	CATSGFRGRNEQFF
TRBV4-3	.	TRBJ2-1	.	TGCGCCAGCAGCGGTTCCGGGGGTTCCTACAATGAGCAGTTCTTC	CASSGSGGSYNEQFF
TRBV6-6	.	TRBJ2-7	.	TGTGCCAGCAGTTACGGGCGAGGGAAAGACGAGCAGTACTTC	CASSYGRGKDEQYF
TRBV27	.	TRBJ2-1	TRBD1	TGTGCCAGCAGTTTTGGGACAGGGACCTACAATGAGCAGTTCTTC	CASSFGTGTYNEQFF
TRBV2	.	TRBJ2-7	.	TGTGCCAGCAGTGAGTCTACGAGGCAGTACTTC	CASSESTRQYF
TRBV5-1	.	TRBJ2-5	TRBD1	TGCGCCAGCAGCCCATCCACAGGGGCAGGGACCCAGTACTTC	CASSPSTGAGTQYF
TRBV5-1	.	TRBJ2-1	TRBD2	TGCGCCAGCAGCGGTGGACTAGCGGGGGTGGTCAATGAGCAGTTCTTC	CASSGGLAGVVNEQFF
TRBV6-2/TRBV6-3	.	TRBJ1-1	.	TGTGCCAGCAGTTTCCTAATCGGGATGAACACTGAAGCTTTCTTT	CASSFLIGMNTEAFF
TRBV7-9	.	TRBJ2-5	TRBD2	TGTGCCAGCAGCCCACCCCTAGCGGGGGTATGGGAGACCCAGTACTTC	CASSPPLAGVWETQYF
TRBV21-1	.	TRBJ2-7	.	TGTGCCAGCAGCAAAGCCCGACAGGGAAGGTCCTACGAGCAGTACTTC	CASSKARQGRSYEQYF
TRBV7-2	.	TRBJ2-3	.	TGTGCCAGCAGACAACAGGATACGCAGTATTTT	CASRQQDTQYF
TRBV7-8	.	TRBJ2-6	.	TGTGCCAGCAGCCAGCCAAGGGGGACTGGGGCCAACGTCCTGACTTTC	CASSQPRGTGANVLTF
TRBV4-1	.	TRBJ2-7	.	TGCGCCAGCAGCCACCCAGGGTTGGAGCAGTACTTC	CASSHPGLEQYF
TRBV7-9	.	TRBJ2-2	TRBD1	TGTGCCAGCAGCCCAGACAGGGGTTCAATGTTCACCGGGGAGCTGTTTTTT	CASSPDRGSMFTGELFF
TRBV7-9	once	TRBJ2-2	TRBD2	TGTGCCAGCAGCTTAGCGCAACTAGCGGGGGGGCCCACCGGGGAGCTGTTTTTT	CASSLAQLAGGPTGELFF